The rows below give T cell receptor beta chains drawn from one sample of a study of blood T cell repertoires in COVID-19. Generated by immunoSEQ multiplex PCR, the TCRdb table keeps only in-frame clones and is missing some. The sample has some 100,000 clones, around 85% seen once. Sequenced material: peripheral blood. The receptors here all came from a man aged 70-80 years who had recovered from COVID-19. Both conserved end residues are part of each CDR3. The order of the fields is D gene, V gene, J gene, clone size, CDR3 DNA, CDR3 protein. D genes are given only for firm matches. Clone size appears in some rows only: once, few, many, or a class for an expanded clone.

D: TRBD1; V: TRBV6-6; J: TRBJ2-7; size: .; DNA: TGTGCCAGCAGGGACTGGACAGGGTCCTACGAGCAGTACTTC; CDR3: CASRDWTGSYEQYF
D: TRBD2; V: TRBV4-1; J: TRBJ2-1; size: .; DNA: TGCGCCAGCAGCCAACGCACTAGCGGGGGTGCCTACAATGAGCAGTTCTTC; CDR3: CASSQRTSGGAYNEQFF
D: TRBD1; V: TRBV2; J: TRBJ2-4; size: .; DNA: TGTGCCAGCAGTCCCGGGACAGGGAGAAACATTCAGTACTTC; CDR3: CASSPGTGRNIQYF
D: TRBD1; V: TRBV5-1; J: TRBJ2-2; size: .; DNA: TGCGCCAGCAGCAGGACAGGGGGCAACACCGGGGAGCTGTTTTTT; CDR3: CASSRTGGNTGELFF
D: .; V: TRBV7-3; J: TRBJ2-1; size: .; DNA: TGTGCCAGCAGCTTACGGGGAAACAATGAGCAGTTCTTC; CDR3: CASSLRGNNEQFF
D: .; V: TRBV6-2/TRBV6-3; J: TRBJ2-3; size: once; DNA: TGTGCCAGCAGTACCGGGACTGGCTACACAGATACGCAGTATTTT; CDR3: CASSTGTGYTDTQYF
D: .; V: TRBV2; J: TRBJ1-1; size: .; DNA: TGTGCCAGCAGCGAACAGGGGAACACTGAAGCTTTCTTT; CDR3: CASSEQGNTEAFF
D: .; V: TRBV5-1; J: TRBJ2-5; size: .; DNA: TGCGCCAGCAGCCAGGGGAACGGGGGGCCTGGCGAGACCCAGTACTTC; CDR3: CASSQGNGGPGETQYF
D: TRBD2; V: TRBV10-3; J: TRBJ2-7; size: .; DNA: TGTGCCACATCAACCCAAGCGGGGGGGACCTACGAGCAGTACTTC; CDR3: CATSTQAGGTYEQYF
D: TRBD1; V: TRBV5-5; J: TRBJ1-1; size: .; DNA: TGTGCCAGCAGCTTCGCGGGCCCGACAGGGATGAACACTGAAGCTTTCTTT; CDR3: CASSFAGPTGMNTEAFF
D: TRBD1; V: TRBV18; J: TRBJ2-7; size: .; DNA: TGTGCCAGCTCACCCGTTCCAGGGGGCGAAGAGCAGTACTTC; CDR3: CASSPVPGGEEQYF
D: TRBD2; V: TRBV2; J: TRBJ2-7; size: .; DNA: TGTGCCAGCAGTTTGACTTGGACTAGCGGCACCGAGCAGTACTTC; CDR3: CASSLTWTSGTEQYF
D: TRBD1; V: TRBV19; J: TRBJ2-1; size: .; DNA: TGTGCCACGGGACAGGTGGCCTCCTACAATGAGCAGTTCTTC; CDR3: CATGQVASYNEQFF
D: .; V: TRBV20-1; J: TRBJ2-7; size: .; DNA: TGCAGTGCTAGTCAGGGCACCTACGAGCAGTACTTC; CDR3: CSASQGTYEQYF
D: .; V: TRBV6-5; J: TRBJ1-1; size: .; DNA: TGTGCCAGCAGTTACTCGATACAAGGGGGCACTGAAGCTTTCTTT; CDR3: CASSYSIQGGTEAFF
D: TRBD2; V: TRBV5-5; J: TRBJ2-7; size: .; DNA: TGTGCCAGCAGCCCCACTGGACTAGCGGGAGGGCTTGGGTCTACCCACGAGCAGTACTTC; CDR3: CASSPTGLAGGLGSTHEQYF
D: TRBD1; V: TRBV6-6; J: TRBJ2-7; size: .; DNA: TGTGCCAGCAGCGTAACCCGGACAGGGGCTTCCGAGCAGTACTTC; CDR3: CASSVTRTGASEQYF
D: TRBD1; V: TRBV27; J: TRBJ1-6; size: .; DNA: TGTGCCAGCCGGTTGGGCGACAGGGTCCAGAATTCACCCCTCCACTTT; CDR3: CASRLGDRVQNSPLHF
D: .; V: TRBV6-2/TRBV6-3; J: TRBJ1-2; size: .; DNA: TGTGCCAGCAGCGAGCTGCACTATGGCTACACCTTC; CDR3: CASSELHYGYTF
D: TRBD1; V: TRBV5-6; J: TRBJ2-7; size: .; DNA: TGTGCCAGCAGCAGGGACAGGGGAACCTACGAGCAGTACTTC; CDR3: CASSRDRGTYEQYF
D: TRBD1; V: TRBV29-1; J: TRBJ2-5; size: .; DNA: TGCAGCGTTAGGACAGGGATCCAGACCCAGTACTTC; CDR3: CSVRTGIQTQYF
D: TRBD1; V: TRBV5-4; J: TRBJ2-1; size: once; DNA: TGTGCCAGCAGCGACCGGACAGGGGGCGGGATGGGGAATGAGCAGTTCTTC; CDR3: CASSDRTGGGMGNEQFF
D: TRBD1; V: TRBV4-3; J: TRBJ1-2; size: .; DNA: TGCGCCAGCAGCCAAGTACAGGGACAGGCCTATGGCTACACCTTC; CDR3: CASSQVQGQAYGYTF
D: TRBD1; V: TRBV19; J: TRBJ1-1; size: .; DNA: TGTGCCAGTAGTTACCTGAGGGGGCAGGAGCGGTTACACACTGAAGCTTTCTTT; CDR3: CASSYLRGQERLHTEAFF
D: TRBD2; V: TRBV4-2; J: TRBJ2-7; size: once; DNA: TGTGCCAGCAGCCAAGATCCAGCGGGAAGCTCCTACGAGCAGTACTTC; CDR3: CASSQDPAGSSYEQYF
D: .; V: TRBV4-1; J: TRBJ1-5; size: once; DNA: TGCGCCAGCAGCCAAACCGTGACATCCCGGGGGCAGCCCCAGCATTTT; CDR3: CASSQTVTSRGQPQHF
D: .; V: TRBV5-1; J: TRBJ1-1; size: once; DNA: TGCGCCAGCAGCGTCAACCCGGAACAGGGGAACACTGAAGCTTTCTTT; CDR3: CASSVNPEQGNTEAFF
D: .; V: TRBV10-2; J: TRBJ1-6; size: few; DNA: TGCGCCAGCAAGGGAGGCAGAGCTTCCCTCTATAATTCACCCCTCCACTTT; CDR3: CASKGGRASLYNSPLHF
D: .; V: TRBV3-1/TRBV3-2; J: TRBJ1-1; size: .; DNA: TGTGCCAGCAAAAACCGGGATCAGGTTCCCCTAGAACGTGAAGCTTTCTTT; CDR3: CASKNRDQVPLEREAFF
D: TRBD2; V: TRBV11-1; J: TRBJ2-1; size: .; DNA: TGTGCCAGCAGCTTAAACCTAGCGGGAGACTACAATGAGCAGTTCTTC; CDR3: CASSLNLAGDYNEQFF
D: .; V: TRBV28; J: TRBJ2-1; size: .; DNA: TGTGCCAGCAGTTTATTGGTCGCGACTTGGAGGTCCTACAATGAGCAGTTCTTC; CDR3: CASSLLVATWRSYNEQFF
D: TRBD1; V: TRBV18; J: TRBJ1-3; size: .; DNA: TGTGCCAGCTCACCCGGGACAGGGGCTGGAAACACCATATATTTT; CDR3: CASSPGTGAGNTIYF
D: TRBD1; V: TRBV11-2; J: TRBJ2-5; size: .; DNA: TGTGCCAGCAGCTTGACAGGGCCGCCTCAAGAGACCCAGTACTTC; CDR3: CASSLTGPPQETQYF
D: TRBD1; V: TRBV30; J: TRBJ2-2; size: .; DNA: TGTGCCTGGAGTCCTCTTGGGACAGGGAGATCGGACACCGGGGAGCTGTTTTTT; CDR3: CAWSPLGTGRSDTGELFF
D: .; V: TRBV5-1; J: TRBJ1-1; size: .; DNA: TGCGCCAGCAGCTTGGCCGTGAACACTGAAGCTTTCTTT; CDR3: CASSLAVNTEAFF
D: .; V: TRBV30; J: TRBJ2-5; size: .; DNA: TGTGCCTGGAGTGCGACAGTCCAAGAGACCCAGTACTTC; CDR3: CAWSATVQETQYF
D: TRBD1; V: TRBV2; J: TRBJ2-5; size: .; DNA: TGTGCCAGCAGCAGGGGGCAGGTGAACCAAGAGACCCAGTACTTC; CDR3: CASSRGQVNQETQYF
D: .; V: TRBV5-6; J: TRBJ2-1; size: .; DNA: TGTGCCAGCAGCTTGGGTTCAGGCAATGAGCAGTTCTTC; CDR3: CASSLGSGNEQFF
D: TRBD2; V: TRBV18; J: TRBJ2-7; size: .; DNA: TGTGCCAGCTCCCCCGGGACTAGCTCCTACGAGCAGTACTTC; CDR3: CASSPGTSSYEQYF
D: .; V: TRBV10-3; J: TRBJ1-1; size: .; DNA: TGTGCCATCAGTGAGTGGAATTCCCTGGCACAGGGTGAAGCTTTCTTT; CDR3: CAISEWNSLAQGEAFF
D: .; V: TRBV4-1; J: TRBJ1-4; size: .; DNA: TGCGCCAGCAGCCAAGACGCAGGAACTAATGAAAAACTGTTTTTT; CDR3: CASSQDAGTNEKLFF
D: .; V: TRBV7-9; J: TRBJ1-4; size: .; DNA: TGTGCCAGCAGCTTAGTCGGGGGGCGGCGAGAAAAACTGTTTTTT; CDR3: CASSLVGGRREKLFF
D: TRBD1; V: TRBV6-5; J: TRBJ1-5; size: few; DNA: TGTGCCAGCAGCTGGACAGGGGGCCAACAGCCCCAGCATTTT; CDR3: CASSWTGGQQPQHF
D: TRBD1; V: TRBV29-1; J: TRBJ2-7; size: .; DNA: TGCAGCGTTGAAGATCGGACAGGGGCGACACGGTACTTC; CDR3: CSVEDRTGATRYF
D: .; V: TRBV27; J: TRBJ2-1; size: .; DNA: TGTGCCAGCAGTTTAACCGGAGACCCCTACAATGAGCAGTTCTTC; CDR3: CASSLTGDPYNEQFF
D: .; V: TRBV18; J: TRBJ1-2; size: .; DNA: TGTGCCAGCTCCCAGGGGCGAGCCTATGGCTACACCTTC; CDR3: CASSQGRAYGYTF
D: .; V: TRBV10-2; J: TRBJ1-5; size: .; DNA: TGCGCCAGCAGTGAAACAGAGCTTAGCAATCAGCCCCAGCATTTT; CDR3: CASSETELSNQPQHF
D: TRBD1; V: TRBV5-4; J: TRBJ2-5; size: .; DNA: TGTGCCAGCAGCCGGACAGGGGAGGATGGGACCCAGTACTTC; CDR3: CASSRTGEDGTQYF
D: TRBD2; V: TRBV27; J: TRBJ2-7; size: .; DNA: TGTGCCAGCAGTGCACCAAGCGGGAGCCCTTACGAGCAGTACTTC; CDR3: CASSAPSGSPYEQYF
D: .; V: TRBV20-1; J: TRBJ1-1; size: .; DNA: TGCAGTAAATCGAGGGCAGCTGAAGCTTTCTTT; CDR3: CSKSRAAEAFF
D: .; V: TRBV5-6; J: TRBJ2-7; size: .; DNA: TGTGCCAGCAGCTTGGGGGCAGGCCCCTCGACGCACTACGAGCAGTACTTC; CDR3: CASSLGAGPSTHYEQYF
D: TRBD2; V: TRBV27; J: TRBJ2-1; size: .; DNA: TGTGCCAGCAGTCTAACACTAGCGGGAGGACCTGAGCAGTTCTTC; CDR3: CASSLTLAGGPEQFF
D: .; V: TRBV27; J: TRBJ2-2; size: .; DNA: TGTGCCAGCAGTCCGACCCGGGACTCAAACACCGGGGAGCTGTTTTTT; CDR3: CASSPTRDSNTGELFF
D: TRBD1; V: TRBV6-5; J: TRBJ2-7; size: .; DNA: TGTGCCAGCAGCCAAGGGGGCCACGAGCAGTACTTC; CDR3: CASSQGGHEQYF
D: TRBD1; V: TRBV2; J: TRBJ2-3; size: .; DNA: TGTGCCAGGGGACAGGGGGACGATACGCAGTATTTT; CDR3: CARGQGDDTQYF
D: TRBD1; V: TRBV5-4; J: TRBJ2-7; size: .; DNA: TGTGCCAGCAGCAAACAGGGGTCCGCCTACGAGCAGTACTTC; CDR3: CASSKQGSAYEQYF
D: .; V: TRBV19; J: TRBJ2-1; size: .; DNA: TGTGCCAGTAGTATAGGACCCCGGAGGGATGAGCAGTTCTTC; CDR3: CASSIGPRRDEQFF